These 32 T cell receptor beta chains were sequenced from one sample in a study of graft-versus-host responses after intestinal transplantation. Using immunoSEQ multiplex PCR, the repertoire was profiled, and TCRdb retains in-frame clones only, with some absent. This sample has 40,000 to 60,000 clones, with less than 85% found just once. Their specific antigens are unknown. This sample comprised unstimulated CD4+ T cells sorted from spleen or lymph node cells, obtained before transplant. These receptors came from a human donor who was the organ donor for an intestinal transplant.

The genes are TRBV5-1 and TRBJ1-2; 11 positions match TRBD1. Losses at the gene ends were 3 bases for V and 6 bases for J; bases not matched to a gene: 10. The germline V gene has CDR1 SGHRS and CDR2 YFSETQ. CDR3 size: 16 residues. The CDR3 sequence: CASSSGTGGHLDGYTF. In DNA form, the CDR3 reads TGCGCCAGCAGCTCCGGGACAGGGGGTCATCTTGATGGCTACACCTTC.

J is TRBJ1-2 and V is TRBV11-2; a weak D match, TRBD1 (6 bases). The germline gives CDR1 SGHAT, CDR2 FQNNGV. The V end lost 5 bases, the J end lost 2 bases, and 18 bases lay between the germline ends. CDR3 size: 16 residues. CDR3 in amino acids: CASSPGGSGVNYGYTF. CDR3 coding DNA: TGTGCCAGCAGCCCTGGAGGGTCAGGGGTCAACTATGGCTACACCTTC.

The V and J genes are TRBV4-3 and TRBJ2-1; 7 bases line up with TRBD2. This CDR3 region has 17 residues. Trimming cost V 1 base and J 7 bases; bases outside gene matches: 13. From germline, CDR1 is LGHNA and CDR2 YSLEER. CDR3 bases: TGCGCCAGCAGCCAAGCAACGGGACTACCCTTGTTGAATGAGCAGTTCTTC. It specifies CASSQATGLPLLNEQFF.

The chain employs TRBV11-2 and TRBJ2-2; 11 nucleotides match TRBD1. The germline V gene has CDR1 SGHAT and CDR2 FQNNGV. Trimming at V came to 6 bases and at J to 0 bases, leaving 3 bases not matched to a gene. There are 16 residues in the CDR3. The CDR3 nucleotides are TGTGCCAGCAGTCAGGGACAGGGGGCGAACACCGGGGAGCTGTTTTTT. Its translation: CASSQGQGANTGELFF.

The gene calls are TRBV11-2 and TRBJ2-7; 7 bases match TRBD2. J was trimmed by 3 bases and V by 1 base; bases with no gene match: 0. The germline V gene has CDR1 SGHAT and CDR2 FQNNGV. The CDR3 consists of 13 residues. The CDR3 loop is CASSLASGYEQYF. The CDR3 coding sequence is TGTGCCAGCAGCTTAGCTAGCGGCTACGAGCAGTACTTC. Variable domain in full (rest from reference TRBV11-2 and TRBJ2-7): EAGVAQSPRYKIIEKRQSVAFWCNPISGHATLYWYQQILGQGPKLLIQFQNNGVVDDSQLPKDRFSAERLKGVDSTLKIQPAKLEDSAVYLCASSLASGYEQYFGPGTRLTVT.

V and J are TRBV29-1 and TRBJ2-7; 8 bases are a match to TRBD1. V was clipped by 7 bases and J by 1 base; unmatched bases: 6. Germline V CDR1 and CDR2: SQVTM, ANQGSEA. The CDR3 covers 13 residues. The CDR3 nucleotides are TGCAGCGCCGTGACAGGGGCGTCCTACGAGCAGTACTTC. Amino acids: CSAVTGASYEQYF.

The rearrangement links TRBV7-6 to TRBJ2-2, with D perhaps TRBD2 (6 bases). The length of the CDR3 is 14 residues. Germline CDR1 SGHVS, CDR2 FNYEAQ. V lost 3 bases to trimming and J lost 4 bases, with 9 bases between them. The CDR3 bases are TGTGCCAGCAGCTTGGGGGGTATCACCGGGGAGCTGTTTTTT. Its translation: CASSLGGITGELFF.

This clone occurred a few times. The chain has TRBV6-5 and TRBJ1-6; the match to TRBD1 covers 9 bases. In germline, CDR1 is MNHEY, CDR2 SVGAGI. V lost 1 base, J lost 9 bases, and 4 bases stayed unmatched. This CDR3 has 15 amino acids. CDR3 amino acids: CASSYFRQGGSPLHF. The CDR3 DNA sequence: TGTGCCAGCAGTTACTTTAGACAGGGGGGTTCACCCCTCCACTTT.

The rearrangement links TRBV20-1 to TRBJ2-5; D gene unclear. CDR3 length equals 11 residues. V was trimmed by 1 base and J by 4 bases, leaving 4 bases between them. Germline loops: CDR1 DFQATT, CDR2 SNEGSKA (reference sequence). CDR3 nucleotides: TGCAGTGCTAGAGGTCCAGAGACCCAGTACTTC. Its translation is CSARGPETQYF.

The chain has TRBV18 and TRBJ1-1, with D hard to call. This CDR3 is built from 14 residues. Trimming cost V 1 base and J 0 bases, with 6 bases left between them. The germline V gene has CDR1 KGHSH and CDR2 LQKENI. This chain's CDR3 is CASSPLGMNTEAFF. For the CDR3, the DNA is TGTGCCAGCTCACCACTCGGTATGAACACTGAAGCTTTCTTT.

The chain employs TRBV2 and TRBJ1-1, with 10 bases lining up with TRBD1. Germline CDR1 and CDR2: SNHLY and FYNNEI. The CDR3 is 14 residues long. Trimming took 4 bases from V and 7 from J; bases not matched to a gene: 6. The CDR3 region is CASSGTGGYSEAFF. DNA of the CDR3: TGTGCCAGCAGTGGGACAGGGGGGTATAGTGAAGCTTTCTTT.

The chain links TRBV7-9 to TRBJ1-2; 10 nucleotides match TRBD1. In germline, CDR1 is SEHNR, CDR2 FQNEAQ (reference sequence). This CDR3 is 15 amino acids long. V lost 2 bases and J lost 6; bases outside the gene matches: 6. This CDR3 reads CASSLQAGTGDGYTF. The CDR3 nucleotides are TGTGCCAGCAGCTTACAAGCCGGGACAGGGGATGGCTACACCTTC. The entire variable domain, with the rest obtained from reference TRBV7-9 and TRBJ1-2, is as follows: DTGVSQNPRHKITKRGQNVTFRCDPISEHNRLYWYRQTLGQGPEFLTYFQNEAQLEKSRLLSDRFSAERPKGSFSTLEIQRTEQGDSAMYLCASSLQAGTGDGYTFGSGTRLTVV.

The chain carries TRBV18 and TRBJ1-1; 7 positions agree with TRBD1. There are 16 residues in the CDR3. Per the germline V gene, CDR1 is KGHSH and CDR2 is LQKENI. The junction had 15 bases not matched to a gene; V was cut back by 6 bases and J by 5 bases. The CDR3, as DNA: TGTGCCAGCTCCGGTACAGCAGGGGGATGGAATACTGAAGCTTTCTTT. Its protein product is CASSGTAGGWNTEAFF.

The chain uses TRBV6-6 and TRBJ2-7; 7 nucleotides agree with TRBD1. This CDR3 is built from 15 residues. In germline, CDR1 is MNHNY, CDR2 SVGAGI (reference sequence). The trim removed 2 bases at V and 0 bases at J, leaving 4 bases unmatched. This chain's CDR3 is CASSYSAGGSYEQYF. The CDR3 DNA is TGTGCCAGCAGTTACAGCGCAGGGGGCTCCTACGAGCAGTACTTC.

For the CDR3, the DNA is TGTGCCAGCTCACCCCGCGGGGCTTCTAGCACAGATACGCAGTATTTT. Translated: CASSPRGASSTDTQYF. The chain has TRBV18 and TRBJ2-3, with D possibly matching TRBD2 (6 bases). Trimming removed 3 bases at V and 0 bases at J, with 13 bases between. The CDR3 runs 16 residues. Per germline, CDR1 KGHSH and CDR2 LQKENI.

This clone appeared a few times. The chain combines TRBV10-1 with TRBJ2-7; no definite D call. V shed 9 bases and J shed 3 bases, with 12 bases lying between them. Per germline, CDR1 WNHNN and CDR2 SYGVQD (reference sequence). The CDR3 consists of 12 residues. CDR3 in DNA: TGCGCCAGGCAGAGGACCCTCTACGAGCAGTACTTC. Translating it yields CARQRTLYEQYF.

This clone was found a few times. This chain connects TRBV5-1 to TRBJ2-1; D not certain. Deletions cut 0 bases from V and 1 base from J, with 11 bases between. This CDR3 is built from 16 residues. Germline CDR1 reads SGHRS; CDR2 reads YFSETQ. The CDR3 sequence: CASSLVGSLSYNEQFF. In nucleotides, the CDR3 is TGCGCCAGCAGCTTGGTAGGCAGTTTATCCTACAATGAGCAGTTCTTC.

This chain joins TRBV2 and TRBJ1-4, with a tentative D call TRBD1 (6 bases). The CDR3 spans 14 residues. Trimming removed 6 bases from V and 11 bases from J, with 19 bases in between. Germline V CDR1 and CDR2: SNHLY, FYNNEI. As DNA, the CDR3 is TGTGCCAGCAGCGGTGGGACAAGGGGATGGAAACTGTTTTTT. This encodes CASSGGTRGWKLFF.

The chain has TRBV6-5 and TRBJ2-7; 8 bases map to TRBD1. Germline CDR1 reads MNHEY; CDR2 reads SVGAGI. The CDR3 covers 13 residues. With 2 bases clipped from V and 3 bases from J, the junction kept 0 bases outside the gene matches. CDR3 in amino acids: CASSYTGGYEQYF. CDR3 nucleotide sequence: TGTGCCAGCAGTTACACAGGGGGCTACGAGCAGTACTTC.

V gene TRBV19 combines with J gene TRBJ2-5; 9 nucleotides agree with TRBD2. The CDR3 is 14 residues long. The V segment lost 8 bases and the J segment 6 bases; nucleotides outside the gene matches: 10. Per germline, CDR1 LNHDA and CDR2 SQIVND (reference sequence). The CDR3 spells CASAQREVSKTQYF. The DNA for the CDR3 is TGTGCCAGTGCCCAGCGGGAGGTGTCTAAGACCCAGTACTTC.

The CDR3 sequence is CASSLGRDETQYF. CDR3 DNA sequence: TGCGCCAGCAGCTTGGGCAGGGACGAGACCCAGTACTTC. The V gene is TRBV5-1, the J gene TRBJ2-5; D may be TRBD1 or TRBD2 (5 bases each). Per germline, CDR1 SGHRS and CDR2 YFSETQ. The V end lost 0 bases, the J end lost 5 bases, and 8 bases lay between the germline ends. This CDR3 region has 13 residues.

This chain links TRBV4-3 with TRBJ2-3; the D is unclear. This CDR3 has 13 amino acids. Trimming stripped 2 bases from V and 1 base from J, with 4 bases between. Germline assignment: CDR1 LGHNA and CDR2 YSLEER. CDR3 nucleotide sequence: TGCGCCAGCAGCCAAATCCGCACAGATACGCAGTATTTT. Protein: CASSQIRTDTQYF.

This chain uses TRBV5-4 with TRBJ1-4, with D unclear. Germline V gene sequence: CDR1 SGHNT, CDR2 YYREEE (reference sequence). The CDR3 runs to 15 residues. V was cut by 4 bases and J by 3 bases, with 13 bases left in between. The CDR3 region has the DNA TGTGCCAGCAGCACCCGACCACCGCCTAATGAAAAACTGTTTTTT. This sequence encodes CASSTRPPPNEKLFF.

The chain employs TRBV4-1 and TRBJ2-7; TRBD2 matches 14 bases. Germline values: CDR1 MGHRA, CDR2 YSYEKL. V dropped 2 bases and J dropped 0; count of bases not matched to a gene: 9. CDR3 length: 19 residues. The CDR3 DNA sequence: TGCGCCAGCAGCCAACGACTAGCGGGGGGGCGAAGGGTCTCCTACGAGCAGTACTTC. Residues: CASSQRLAGGRRVSYEQYF.

CDR3 residues: CASSARASMNTEAFF. The CDR3 DNA reads TGTGCCAGCAGCGCACGGGCCTCTATGAACACTGAAGCTTTCTTT. The chain is built from TRBV7-8 and TRBJ1-1; D unresolved. Germline assignment: CDR1 SGHVS and CDR2 FQNEAQ. This CDR3 has 15 residues. The V end lost 5 bases, the J end lost 0 bases, and 13 bases lay between the germline ends.

The chain has TRBV10-3 and TRBJ2-7; D may correspond to TRBD1 or TRBD2 (6 bases each). Germline CDR1 reads ENHRY; CDR2 reads SYGVKD. The V and J ends lost 4 bases and 2 bases respectively, with 18 bases between them. This CDR3 spans 16 amino acids. CDR3 region: CAISALGGGIPYEQYF. In nucleotides, the CDR3 is TGTGCCATCAGTGCTTTGGGGGGCGGGATCCCCTACGAGCAGTACTTC.

The chain is built from TRBV30 and TRBJ2-1; TRBD2 agrees at 14 bases. Germline values: CDR1 GTSNPN, CDR2 SVGIG (reference sequence). J was trimmed by 8 bases and V by 6 bases; bases with no gene match: 9. This CDR3 is 15 amino acids long. The CDR3 protein is CACSRLAGGPYEQFF. The CDR3 DNA reads TGTGCCTGTTCCCGACTAGCGGGAGGGCCGTATGAGCAGTTCTTC.

The rearrangement uses TRBV7-9 and TRBJ2-6; D may be TRBD1 (6 bases). V lost 4 bases and J 1 base, leaving 8 bases between the germline ends. Looked up from germline, CDR1 is SEHNR and CDR2 is FQNEAQ (reference sequence). CDR3 length equals 15 residues. The CDR3 DNA is TGTGCCAGCAGCTCTACAGGGTCTGGGGCCAACGTCCTGACTTTC. Translated: CASSSTGSGANVLTF.

This clone was detected a few times. The chain is built from TRBV19 and TRBJ2-1; maybe TRBD2 (6 bases). This CDR3 spans 14 amino acids. The ends were cut back, 3 bases at V and 0 bases at J, with 6 bases in the middle. Germline V gene data show CDR1 as LNHDA and CDR2 as SQIVND (reference sequence). CDR3 sequence (DNA): TGTGCCAGTAGTATGACTAGCTCCTACAATGAGCAGTTCTTC. It translates to CASSMTSSYNEQFF.

The chain has TRBV5-1 and TRBJ2-5; 12 bases align to TRBD2. The CDR3 runs to 14 residues. Trimming at V came to 4 bases and at J to 4 bases, leaving 2 bases not matched to a gene. In germline, CDR1 is SGHRS, CDR2 YFSETQ. DNA of the CDR3: TGCGCCAGCAGCCTAGCGGGGGGGCCAGAGACCCAGTACTTC. Its protein product is CASSLAGGPETQYF.

Of note for this clone: This CDR3 is also generated by other DNA sequences in the sample. The chain employs TRBV5-4 and TRBJ2-7; D call uncertain. V was clipped by 0 bases and J by 4 bases, with 5 bases between them. The CDR3 extends over 12 amino acids. Germline lookup yields CDR1 SGHNT and CDR2 YYREEE (reference sequence). CDR3 loop: CASSLGGYEQYF. The CDR3 region has the DNA TGTGCCAGCAGCTTGGGGGGTTACGAGCAGTACTTC.

The chain links TRBV7-9 to TRBJ1-1; D unclear. CDR1 and CDR2 from the germline V gene are SEHNR and FQNEAQ (reference sequence). Deletions cut 1 base from V and 10 bases from J, with 13 bases between. The CDR3 runs to 13 residues. The CDR3, as DNA: TGTGCCAGCAGCTTAGGATCGGCGTGGATAGCTTTCTTT. It is translated as CASSLGSAWIAFF.